This entry lists 5 T cell receptor beta chains sequenced from one sample in a study of blood T cells in healthy people across ages. A second about 7 to 12 cycle PCR used barcoded and J-beta primers. TCRdb reanalysed the 5' RACE reads using MiXCR and keeps one entry per CDR3 protein. Of roughly 700,000 distinct CDR3 sequences detected, approximately 29% appear once; the ten largest clones hold just over 15%. Sequencing was done on a sample of blood. All receptors derive from a woman of 80 years or more in good health.

The table lists this clonotype with many counts. The chain uses TRBV7-3 and TRBJ2-1, with 10 bases that match TRBD2. This CDR3 is built from 15 residues. V lost 5 bases to trimming and J lost 3 bases; unmatched junction nucleotides: 4. Germline V gene lookup returns CDR1 SGHTA and CDR2 FQGTGA. The CDR3 region is CASSLLAGFYNEQFF. The CDR3 bases are TGTGCCAGCAGCCTACTAGCGGGGTTCTACAATGAGCAGTTCTTC.

For this clonotype: Relative to the germline gene, one junction end is altered; a read error may explain this. The genes are TRBV5-1 and TRBJ1-5, with D hard to call. The CDR3 has 13 amino acids. CDR1 is SGHRS and CDR2 is YFSETQ in the germline V gene. This CDR3 is CASSRDNNQPRHF. The DNA of the CDR3 is TGCGCCAGCAGTCGGGATAACAATCAGCCCCGGCATTTT.

The chain combines TRBV5-1 with TRBJ2-3; TRBD2 matches 7 bases. This CDR3 has 14 residues. The germline V gene encodes CDR1 SGHRS and CDR2 YFSETQ. Losses at the gene ends were 5 bases for V and 3 bases for J; bases not matched to a gene: 6. This CDR3 reads CASRRDGGTDTQYF. The CDR3 DNA sequence: TGCGCCAGCAGACGGGACGGGGGGACAGATACGCAGTATTTT.

This clonotype was picked up a small number of times. V usage is TRBV3-1 and J usage is TRBJ2-5; D might be TRBD1 or TRBD2, each matching 5 bases. CDR3 size: 13 residues. Germline V gene lookup returns CDR1 LGHDT and CDR2 YNNKEL (reference sequence). V lost 0 bases, J lost 11 bases, and 13 bases lay in between. The CDR3 DNA follows: TGTGCCAGCAGCCAAGATCGGGGCACCAAGCAGTACTTC. The encoded protein is CASSQDRGTKQYF.

This clonotype was seen ten or more times. This rearrangement joins TRBV9 to TRBJ2-5; 10 nucleotides match TRBD1. The J segment lost 5 bases and the V segment lost 0 bases, leaving 4 bases of the junction unmatched. CDR3 length: 15 residues. CDR1 and CDR2 (germline): SGDLS, YYNGEE. CDR3 loop: CASSVGQGAPETQYF. As DNA, the CDR3 is TGTGCCAGCAGCGTAGGACAGGGGGCGCCTGAGACCCAGTACTTC.